The rows below give T cell receptor beta chains drawn from one sample of a study of beta chain features in type 1 diabetes. Method: immunoSEQ multiplex PCR; TCRdb's copy keeps in-frame clones and lacks some. The sample yields roughly 450,000 clones, approximately 15% seen once. The sample consisted of naive CD4+ T cells from blood. These receptor sequences come from a man aged 30-40 years in good health. Both conserved end residues are part of each CDR3. Fields, in order: clone size, V gene, J gene, D gene, CDR3 protein, CDR3 DNA. A D gene is named only where the DNA matches it firmly. Clone size is stated in some rows and not others, as once, few, many or a class when expanded.

>few|TRBV5-4|TRBJ1-2|TRBD1
CASSLETGNYGYTF
TGTGCCAGCAGCTTGGAGACAGGGAACTATGGCTACACCTTC
>-|TRBV11-2|TRBJ2-1|-
CASSTPAGSIYNEQFF
TGTGCCAGCAGCACCCCCGCAGGGTCGATTTACAATGAGCAGTTCTTC
>few|TRBV29-1|TRBJ2-7|-
CSVADGSYEQYF
TGCAGCGTTGCGGACGGCTCCTACGAGCAGTACTTC
>-|TRBV2|TRBJ2-1|-
CASSEAGRADEQFF
TGTGCCAGCAGTGAAGCGGGCAGGGCGGATGAGCAGTTCTTC
>few|TRBV7-9|TRBJ1-6|-
CASSSGLSSSPLHF
TGTGCCAGCAGCTCAGGACTTTCCTCTTCACCCCTCCACTTT
>-|TRBV7-9|TRBJ2-5|TRBD2
CASSSGTSDQETQYF
TGTGCCAGCAGCTCCGGGACTAGCGACCAAGAGACCCAGTACTTC
>-|TRBV5-6|TRBJ2-1|TRBD2
CASSFGTSGSDEQFF
TGTGCCAGCAGCTTTGGGACTAGCGGGAGTGATGAGCAGTTCTTC
>many|TRBV7-9|TRBJ2-1|TRBD2
CASSPTSGLSYNEQFF
TGTGCCAGCAGCCCGACTAGCGGACTCTCCTACAATGAGCAGTTCTTC
>-|TRBV9|TRBJ2-3|-
CASSAQISTDTQYF
TGTGCCAGCAGCGCCCAGATTAGCACAGATACGCAGTATTTT
>few|TRBV9|TRBJ2-1|TRBD2
CASSVAAGDLNEQFF
TGTGCCAGCAGCGTAGCAGCGGGAGATCTCAATGAGCAGTTCTTC
>-|TRBV29-1|TRBJ1-2|TRBD1
CSVEQGAGYGYTF
TGCAGCGTTGAACAGGGGGCAGGCTATGGCTACACCTTC
>few|TRBV28|TRBJ2-1|-
CASSLLGNEQFF
TGTGCCAGCAGTTTACTGGGCAATGAGCAGTTCTTC
>few|TRBV10-3|TRBJ2-1|-
CAISETGYNEQFF
TGTGCCATCAGTGAAACTGGCTACAATGAGCAGTTCTTC
>-|TRBV7-9|TRBJ2-7|TRBD1
CASSRFGTGNGYEQYF
TGTGCCAGCAGCCGCTTCGGGACAGGGAACGGGTACGAGCAGTACTTC
>few|TRBV5-1|TRBJ2-5|-
CASSLFRGQETQYF
TGCGCCAGCAGCTTATTCCGGGGACAAGAGACCCAGTACTTC
>-|TRBV7-2|TRBJ2-7|-
CASSLSSVSSYEQYF
TGTGCCAGCAGTCTATCATCAGTGAGCTCCTACGAGCAGTACTTC
>-|TRBV25-1|TRBJ1-1|-
CASQGMNTEAFF
TGTGCCAGCCAGGGAATGAACACTGAAGCTTTCTTT
>-|TRBV5-1|TRBJ1-6|-
CASSDPDRDSPLHF
TGCGCCAGCAGCGACCCGGATCGGGATTCACCCCTCCACTTT
>few|TRBV7-2|TRBJ2-3|TRBD2
CASSRTSGGADTQYF
TGTGCCAGCAGCCGGACTAGCGGGGGAGCAGATACGCAGTATTTT
>few|TRBV29-1|TRBJ2-1|-
CSATSSYNEQFF
TGCAGCGCCACTAGCTCCTACAATGAGCAGTTCTTC
>-|TRBV13|TRBJ2-5|TRBD2
CASSPGTSGRLTGQYF
TGTGCCAGCAGCCCAGGGACTAGCGGGAGACTAACAGGCCAGTACTTC
>few|TRBV5-1|TRBJ2-5|TRBD1
CASSWLTGRQETQYF
TGCGCCAGCAGCTGGTTGACAGGGCGACAAGAGACCCAGTACTTC
>-|TRBV10-2|TRBJ2-7|-
CASSRDRSSNPYYYEQYF
TGCGCCAGCAGTAGAGATCGGTCGTCAAATCCCTACTACTACGAGCAGTACTTC
>-|TRBV5-1|TRBJ2-7|TRBD1
CASSVGQFPYEQYF
TGCGCCAGCAGCGTGGGACAGTTCCCCTACGAGCAGTACTTC
>-|TRBV7-3|TRBJ2-3|TRBD1
CASSKGGFADTQYF
TGTGCCAGCAGCAAAGGGGGCTTCGCAGATACGCAGTATTTT
>-|TRBV6-1|TRBJ1-1|-
CASSVKGSKAFF
TGTGCCAGCAGTGTTAAGGGTTCAAAAGCTTTCTTT
>-|TRBV19|TRBJ2-1|-
CASTGTRMVRREQFF
TGTGCCAGTACCGGTACTAGAATGGTTCGTCGTGAGCAGTTCTTC
>-|TRBV27|TRBJ2-3|-
CASTASTYTQYF
TGTGCCAGCACCGCTAGCACCTATACGCAGTATTTT
>-|TRBV4-1|TRBJ1-2|-
CASSPGPVRLDGYTF
TGCGCCAGCAGCCCTGGTCCGGTAAGGCTGGATGGCTACACCTTC
>-|TRBV2|TRBJ2-4|-
CASSIDSKNIQYF
TGTGCCAGCAGTATAGATTCCAAAAACATTCAGTACTTC
>few|TRBV29-1|TRBJ2-3|TRBD1
CSVEVLGTASTDTQYF
TGCAGCGTTGAAGTGTTGGGGACAGCCAGCACAGATACGCAGTATTTT
>-|TRBV7-2|TRBJ2-3|TRBD1
CASSPLDRVPTDTQYF
TGTGCCAGCAGCCCTCTAGACAGGGTCCCCACAGATACGCAGTATTTT
>-|TRBV4-1|TRBJ2-1|-
CASSVLRESNEQFF
TGCGCCAGCAGCGTATTAAGAGAGTCCAATGAGCAGTTCTTC
>few|TRBV7-6|TRBJ2-5|TRBD2
CASSYRLAGGETQYF
TGTGCCAGCAGCTACAGACTAGCGGGAGGGGAGACCCAGTACTTC
>few|TRBV13|TRBJ2-7|-
CASRLTGNEQYF
TGTGCCAGCAGGCTAACAGGGAACGAGCAGTACTTC
>-|TRBV30|TRBJ2-6|-
CAWSVSSGANVLTF
TGTGCCTGGAGTGTATCATCTGGGGCCAACGTCCTGACTTTC
>-|TRBV11-2|TRBJ2-2|-
CASRGGDRAGTGELFF
TGTGCCAGCAGGGGGGGAGACCGGGCGGGCACCGGGGAGCTGTTTTTT
>-|TRBV5-1|TRBJ2-1|TRBD2
CASSLLAGGMNEQFF
TGCGCCAGCAGCTTACTAGCGGGAGGCATGAATGAGCAGTTCTTC
>-|TRBV30|TRBJ2-2|-
CAWSVASRTGELFF
TGTGCCTGGAGTGTGGCTTCTCGGACCGGGGAGCTGTTTTTT
>-|TRBV25-1|TRBJ1-1|-
CASSESLNTEAFF
TGTGCCAGCAGTGAATCCCTGAACACTGAAGCTTTCTTT
>-|TRBV6-6|TRBJ2-1|-
CASSYSFQGIYNEQFF
TGTGCCAGCAGTTACTCGTTTCAGGGAATCTACAATGAGCAGTTCTTC